This TCR beta chain comes out of a study of shared clonotypes between healthy human individuals. Findings and limits, study-wide: Incompleteness in sorted-subset sequencing, despite large depth, was shown by rarefaction.

The germline gives CDR1 SGHRS, CDR2 YFSETQ. With 3 bases removed from V and 2 bases from J, the gap between germline ends came to 11 bases. The CDR3 totals 14 residues. Produced via immunoSEQ multiplex PCR; TCRdb's table is partial and in-frame only. Here the sample spans fewer than 3 million clones, 85% to 95% being singletons. Points on this clone: Its antigen is undetermined.

The gene calls are TRBV5-1 and TRBJ2-5; D perhaps matches TRBD2 (6 bases). The receptor was isolated from a man aged 18-30 years in good health. Some clones in this sample may be carry-over from other donors' samples. Sequencing used naive CD4+ T cells from PBMCs. Subset reported: CD45RA+ positively selected. The CDR3 sequence: CASSWVEGQETQYF. The CDR3 DNA reads as TGCGCCAGCAGCTGGGTGGAGGGGCAAGAGACCCAGTACTTC.